These T cell receptor beta chains were read from a single sample in a study of blood T cell repertoires in COVID-19. The assay was immunoSEQ multiplex PCR, and TCRdb's table has in-frame clones only and misses some. The data contain 290,000 or so clones, around 85% of them seen just once; the ten biggest clones take up roughly 5.3%. Sequencing was done on a sample of peripheral blood. The receptors were gathered from a man aged 50 or older with active or convalescent COVID-19. CDR3s include the opening cysteine and the closing phenylalanine or tryptophan. The D gene is left open where the match is weak. Clone size is given for some rows only: seen once, a few or many times, or a class if the clone is expanded.

TRBJ2-2 TRBV5-1 . . TGCGCCAGCAGCCAAACTTCCGCGAACACCGGGGAGCTGTTTTTT CASSQTSANTGELFF
TRBJ1-2 TRBV7-9 . once TGTGCCAGCAGAAATGGCCGGGACTACCTAACCAATCGAGCTAATGGCTACACCTTC CASRNGRDYLTNRANGYTF
TRBJ2-7 TRBV9 TRBD2 . TGTGCCAGCAGCGTACAAGCGGGAGAAGTCTACGAGCAGTACTTC CASSVQAGEVYEQYF
TRBJ2-1 TRBV12-3/TRBV12-4 . . TGTGCCAGCAGCACTTACAATGAGCAGTTCTTC CASSTYNEQFF
TRBJ1-1 TRBV18 . . TGTGCCAGCTCACCATTCCAGGGGACGGACACTGAAGCTTTCTTT CASSPFQGTDTEAFF
TRBJ1-2 TRBV2 TRBD1 . TGTGCCAGCATGGTCAGACAGGGGGCTCTGGGAGGCTACACCTTC CASMVRQGALGGYTF
TRBJ2-5 TRBV5-6 . once TGTGCCAGCAGCCGTCCCCCTGCGGAGACCCAGTACTTC CASSRPPAETQYF
TRBJ1-5 TRBV5-1 . . TGCGCCAGCAGCTTAGGGGGTAGCAATCAGCCCCAGCATTTT CASSLGGSNQPQHF
TRBJ1-3 TRBV2 . . TGTGCCAGCAGTGAAGAGGTTAAGGGGAACACCATATATTTT CASSEEVKGNTIYF
TRBJ2-3 TRBV6-5 TRBD2 . TGTGCCAGCAGACTAGCGCCCAGCACAGATACGCAGTATTTT CASRLAPSTDTQYF
TRBJ2-7 TRBV7-9 . . TGTGCCAGCAGCCCTAGACGGGGGTTGGGCCACGAGCAGTACTTC CASSPRRGLGHEQYF
TRBJ1-6 TRBV2 . . TGTGCCAGCAGTTGGGACTTCTCTCCGGGGTCACCCCTCCACTTT CASSWDFSPGSPLHF
TRBJ2-7 TRBV27 TRBD2 once TGTGCCAGCAGTAAGCGGGAGGGCCCCTACGAGCAGTACTTC CASSKREGPYEQYF
TRBJ2-3 TRBV7-9 TRBD2 . TGTGCCAGCAGCTTCCCCCAGGGTGCGGGAGGGTCCCTTAATACGCAGTATTTT CASSFPQGAGGSLNTQYF
TRBJ1-3 TRBV12-3/TRBV12-4 . . TGTGCCAGCAGCCCCCTAGGTGACACCATATATTTT CASSPLGDTIYF
TRBJ2-5 TRBV19 TRBD2 . TGTGCCAGTAGTATGCCCCGCGGGGCTAGCGGAGAGACCCAGTACTTC CASSMPRGASGETQYF
TRBJ1-2 TRBV21-1 . few TGTGCCAGCAGCAAAGACACCATCAACCCTCCTTTGGGCTACACCTTC CASSKDTINPPLGYTF
TRBJ2-7 TRBV3-1/TRBV3-2 TRBD1 . TGTGCCAGCAGCCAACGGGACAGAAACTACGAGCAGTACTTC CASSQRDRNYEQYF
TRBJ2-2 TRBV13 . . TGTGCCAGCAGCGGGCGCGATATGAACACCGGGGAGCTGTTTTTT CASSGRDMNTGELFF
TRBJ1-2 TRBV28 TRBD1 . TGTGCCAGCTGGGACAGGGGGATTTATGGCTACACCTTC CASWDRGIYGYTF
TRBJ1-5 TRBV4-1 . . TGCGCCAGCAGCCAAGGCGGGTCAGGGGATAATCAGCCCCAGCATTTT CASSQGGSGDNQPQHF
TRBJ1-2 TRBV10-3 . . TGTGCCATCAGTGAGGGGCAGGCGAGGTCCGGGGACTATGGCTACACCTTC CAISEGQARSGDYGYTF
TRBJ1-2 TRBV10-1 TRBD1 . TGCGCCAGCAACCCGAGGACAGGGTCTGAGTATGGCTACACCTTC CASNPRTGSEYGYTF
TRBJ1-1 TRBV5-1 TRBD1 . TGCGCCAGCAGCTTGGCGCCGGGACAGGGGTTGTCTGAAGCTTTCTTT CASSLAPGQGLSEAFF
TRBJ2-1 TRBV27 TRBD2 . TGTGCCAGCAAGGAAGCGGGAGGGCCAGTGTACAATGAGCAGTTCTTC CASKEAGGPVYNEQFF
TRBJ2-5 TRBV9 . . TGTGCCAGCAGCGTAGCCGACTTGGTGGGGACCCAGTACTTC CASSVADLVGTQYF
TRBJ2-1 TRBV30 TRBD2 once TGTGCCTGGAGTGGGGGGGGTCACCCGGATGAGCAGTTCTTC CAWSGGGHPDEQFF
TRBJ2-3 TRBV12-5 TRBD2 few TGTGCTAGTGGTCGATTAGCGGGAGGGACCTACACAGATACGCAGTATTTT CASGRLAGGTYTDTQYF
TRBJ1-1 TRBV7-2 . . TGTGCCAGCAGTTCTAGGGGGGGTCGAGCAGCAATGAACACTGAAGCTTTCTTT CASSSRGGRAAMNTEAFF
TRBJ2-7 TRBV3-1/TRBV3-2 . once TGTGCCAGCAGCCGGGGCACAGGATACGAGCAGTACTTC CASSRGTGYEQYF
TRBJ2-3 TRBV5-4 TRBD2 . TGTGCCAGCAGCAGATTAGCGGGAGGGCCAACAGATACGCAGTATTTT CASSRLAGGPTDTQYF
TRBJ1-1 TRBV28 . once TGTGCCAGCAGTTTAGACGGAGACACTGAAGCTTTCTTT CASSLDGDTEAFF
TRBJ1-2 TRBV24-1 . . TGTGCCACCAGTGGGGGGCAGGGCTACTATGGCTACACCTTC CATSGGQGYYGYTF
TRBJ1-4 TRBV25-1 TRBD1 . TGTGCCAGCAGTGCCTCCTTTCTACAGGGGTCTAATGAAAAACTGTTTTTT CASSASFLQGSNEKLFF
TRBJ2-2 TRBV7-3 TRBD1 . TGTGCCAGCAGCTTACTGGGACAGGGGAACACCGGGGAGCTGTTTTTT CASSLLGQGNTGELFF
TRBJ2-5 TRBV10-3 . . TGTGCAACCGGGGCAGGGAGGGAGACCCAGTACTTC CATGAGRETQYF
TRBJ1-1 TRBV3-1/TRBV3-2 . . TGTGCCAGCAGCCAAGTGGCAGCAGGAGAAGCTTTCTTT CASSQVAAGEAFF
TRBJ2-2 TRBV28 TRBD2 . TGTGCCAGCAGTTTAATACTAGCGGGAGGGCCCGACACCGGGGAGCTGTTTTTT CASSLILAGGPDTGELFF
TRBJ1-5 TRBV6-1 . . TGTGCCAGCAGTGAAGCTTCACAGGTGCGCAATCAGCCCCAGCATTTT CASSEASQVRNQPQHF
TRBJ2-3 TRBV11-2 . . TGTGCCAGCAGCTACTCTCACCCGGTTCCCGAGGCCATATATACGCAGTATTTT CASSYSHPVPEAIYTQYF
TRBJ1-2 TRBV28 TRBD1 . TGTGCCAGCAGTTTGGCTGGGACAGGGGAAGGCTACACCTTC CASSLAGTGEGYTF
TRBJ2-7 TRBV7-2 . . TGTGCCAGCAGCTTAGCCGGGGTCTACGAGCAGTACTTC CASSLAGVYEQYF